The clone carrying this T cell receptor beta chain was counted once. This sample was included in a study of shared clonotypes between healthy human individuals. Selected positively for CCR7 and CD45RO-negative, naive CD8 cells excluded terminally differentiated effector memory CD45RA+ cells. From germline, CDR1 is MGHRA and CDR2 YSYEKL. The J segment lost 6 bases and the V segment lost 2 bases, leaving 5 bases of the junction unmatched. The CDR3 has 14 residues. Here immunoSEQ multiplex PCR was the method, and the copy in TCRdb shows in-frame clones only, minus some. The sample gives about 2.1 million clones, 80% to 95% of which show up once; approximately 1.6% is in the top ten.

Sequenced: naive CD8+ T cells from PBMCs. The chain joins TRBV4-1 to TRBJ2-3, with 7 positions matching TRBD1. This TCR came from a man between 18 and 35 years old in good health. Some clones in this sample may be carry-over from other donors' samples. The CDR3 DNA reads as TGCGCCAGCAGCCAATCTCCCAGGGGGGATACGCAGTATTTT. It specifies CASSQSPRGDTQYF.